One and the same sample provided the 30 T cell receptor beta chains below, sequenced in a study of T cells in Graves' hyperthyroidism and ophthalmopathy. There were TCR beta CDR3 regions amplified from RNA transcripts. Using the HTBI primer set, a first-round RT-PCR was run on the TCR CDR3. TCRdb analysed the multiplex PCR reads with MiXCR anew, one entry per CDR3 protein. The repertoire holds more than 550,000 distinct CDR3 sequences, with about 18% as singletons. Sequencing input: blood. These receptor sequences come from a man in his fifties or sixties with Graves' hyperthyroidism.

This clonotype was recorded many times. This chain connects TRBV7-2 to TRBJ2-5; 7 positions match TRBD2. Germline CDR1 is SGHTA and CDR2 is FQGNSA. The CDR3 runs 16 residues. The V gene end was trimmed by 4 bases and the J gene end by 3 bases; junction bases not matched to a gene: 11. CDR3 sequence (DNA): TGTGCCAGCAGCTGGCTCGCAGCGGGATATGAAGAGACCCAGTACTTC. This sequence encodes CASSWLAAGYEETQYF.

The table lists this clonotype with many counts. The chain couples TRBV6-1 to TRBJ1-1; D unresolved. V lost 6 bases, J lost 1 base, and 12 bases lay in between. CDR3 length: 14 residues. Germline V gene lookup returns CDR1 MNHNS and CDR2 SASEGT. The CDR3 protein is CASSLNAGNTEAFF. The CDR3 DNA follows: TGTGCCAGCAGCCTGAATGCGGGGAACACTGAAGCTTTCTTT.

The rearrangement uses TRBV4-1 and TRBJ2-3, with 8 positions matching TRBD2. The J segment lost 9 bases and the V segment lost 2 bases, leaving 7 bases of the junction unmatched. CDR3 length: 14 amino acids. CDR1 and CDR2 from the germline V gene are MGHRA and YSYEKL. The CDR3 DNA follows: TGCGCCAGCAGCCAACTACCGGGACTAGAAACGCAGTATTTT. Translated, it gives CASSQLPGLETQYF.

This sequence joins TRBV6-2 or TRBV6-3 and TRBJ2-7; 7 bases are shared with TRBD2. From germline, CDR1 is MNHEY and CDR2 SVGEGT. With 0 bases clipped from V and 3 bases from J, the junction kept 5 bases outside the gene matches. The CDR3 loop spans 15 amino acids. DNA for the CDR3: TGTGCCAGCAGTTACTCCAGCGGGGCTCTCTACGAGCAGTACTTC. Translated, it gives CASSYSSGALYEQYF.

This clonotype appeared many times. The CDR3 region has the DNA TGTGCCAGCAGTCCCGGGGGGATTCGCGAGCAGTACTTC. Protein product: CASSPGGIREQYF. The chain joins TRBV28 to TRBJ2-7; TRBD2 aligns across 7 bases. The ends lost 5 bases at V and 6 bases at J; junction bases unmatched: 7. Germline V gene sequence: CDR1 MDHEN, CDR2 SYDVKM. The length of the CDR3 is 13 residues.

The chain employs TRBV14 and TRBJ2-1, with TRBD2 identical over 11 bases. The V gene end was trimmed by 4 bases and the J gene end by 5 bases; junction bases not matched to a gene: 7. Germline CDR1 is SGHDN and CDR2 is FVKESK. This CDR3 has 16 residues. CDR3 nucleotides: TGTGCCAGCAGCCGCCAGACTAGCGGGAACGACAATGAGCAGTTCTTC. Amino acid sequence: CASSRQTSGNDNEQFF.

Only a few counts were recorded for this clonotype. CDR3 residues: CASSSTGRRDEQYF. CDR3 in DNA: TGTGCCAGCAGCTCGACGGGCAGAAGGGACGAGCAGTACTTC. The V call is TRBV7-2, the J call TRBJ2-7; no firm D call. This CDR3 spans 14 amino acids. Germline CDR1 reads SGHTA; CDR2 reads FQGNSA. V lost 4 bases and J lost 5, with 15 bases in between.

This clonotype was observed a few times. The chain carries TRBV20-1 and TRBJ1-1; D is possibly TRBD1 (5 bases). Germline V gene data show CDR1 as DFQATT and CDR2 as SNEGSKA (reference sequence). V dropped 6 bases and J dropped 3 bases, with 17 bases sitting between them. The CDR3 has 14 amino acids. Here the CDR3 reads CSAPGDRGHTEAFF. Written as DNA, the CDR3 is TGCAGTGCCCCGGGGGATCGTGGCCACACTGAAGCTTTCTTT.

There are many counts of this clonotype. The chain uses TRBV6-1 and TRBJ1-3; D is unresolved. CDR3 size: 14 residues. In germline, CDR1 is MNHNS, CDR2 SASEGT. Trimming stripped 3 bases from V and 4 bases from J, with 10 bases between. CDR3 region: CASSDGSAGNTIYF. The CDR3 nucleotides read TGTGCCAGCAGTGACGGTTCCGCGGGAAACACCATATATTTT.

This clonotype occurred many times. The CDR3 coding sequence is TGCAGCGTTGAATGGGGGACACCTCCTCGGGAGCAGTACTTC. Translation: CSVEWGTPPREQYF. This chain uses TRBV29-1 with TRBJ2-7; D is possibly TRBD1 (6 bases). The CDR3 has 14 amino acids. CDR1 is SQVTM, CDR2 ANQGSEA, per germline. With 2 bases removed from V and 7 bases from J, the gap between germline ends came to 18 bases.

This clonotype has just a few counts. The rearrangement joins TRBV18 to TRBJ2-1; D assignment may be TRBD1 or TRBD2 (5 bases each). The CDR3 sequence is 13 residues long. CDR1 and CDR2 from the germline V gene are KGHSH and LQKENI. Trimming left V 3 bases short and J 8 bases short, with 11 bases between. The CDR3: CASSPGPLDEQFF. CDR3 coding DNA: TGTGCCAGCTCACCGGGACCCCTTGATGAGCAGTTCTTC.

This clonotype was picked up a small number of times. This chain connects TRBV9 to TRBJ2-3, with a weak D call TRBD2 (7 bases). The CDR3 runs 16 residues. V was shortened by 3 bases and J by 2 bases, with 16 bases between the two germline ends. Per the germline V gene, CDR1 is SGDLS and CDR2 is YYNGEE. The CDR3 DNA sequence: TGTGCCAGCAGCGAAGGGGGGAGGGCGATCACAGATACGCAGTATTTT. This encodes CASSEGGRAITDTQYF.

Comments on this clonotype: This could be a read error, since a much larger clone is one nucleotide away. This chain links TRBV20-1 with TRBJ1-4; D remains ambiguous. The CDR3 consists of 12 residues. The germline V gene encodes CDR1 DFQATT and CDR2 SNEGSKA (reference sequence). CDR3 DNA sequence: TGCAGCGTCAAGGGCTTTAATGAAAAACTGGTTTTT. Its protein product is CSVKGFNEKLVF.

This sequence joins TRBV3-1 and TRBJ2-5, with 7 bases aligning to TRBD2. The trim removed 4 bases at V and 1 base at J, leaving 6 bases unmatched. CDR1 is LGHDT and CDR2 is YNNKEL in the germline V gene (reference sequence). The CDR3 loop spans 15 amino acids. DNA of the CDR3: TGTGCCAGCAGCCCCAAGGTAGCGGGCCAAGAGACCCAGTACTTC. This translates into CASSPKVAGQETQYF.

This chain uses TRBV7-2 with TRBJ2-7; D remains ambiguous. The ends were cut back, 0 bases at V and 9 bases at J, with 18 bases in the middle. Germline V CDR1 and CDR2: SGHTA, FQGNSA. The length of the CDR3 is 15 residues. The CDR3, as DNA: TGTGCCAGCAGCTTAGCTGAAGTCCCCCTTACGGGGCAGTACTTC. This codes for CASSLAEVPLTGQYF.

The J gene is TRBJ2-7, the V gene TRBV18; perhaps TRBD1 as D (6 bases). The V gene's germline CDR1 is KGHSH and CDR2 LQKENI. This CDR3 contains 14 residues. V lost 3 bases to trimming and J lost 3 bases, with 12 bases between them. As DNA, the CDR3 is TGTGCCAGCTCACCCGGGACACTTTTCTACGAGCAGTACTTC. It codes for CASSPGTLFYEQYF.

This clonotype has at least ten counts. The chain recombines TRBV18 with TRBJ2-7, with 8 bases identical to TRBD1. V gave up 3 bases and J gave up 2 bases; unmatched junction bases: 3. The CDR3 consists of 14 residues. Germline V gives CDR1 KGHSH, CDR2 LQKENI. The CDR3 DNA reads TGTGCCAGCTCACCTGAACAGGGGGCCTACGAGCAGTACTTC. This translates into CASSPEQGAYEQYF.

The rearrangement joins TRBV20-1 to TRBJ2-7, with 8 bases that match TRBD2. The CDR3 is 15 residues long. Germline assignment: CDR1 DFQATT and CDR2 SNEGSKA (reference sequence). V shed 0 bases, J shed 4 bases, and the junction held 8 bases outside the gene matches. The CDR3 nucleotides are TGCAGTGCTAGAGATTTCCTAGCGGGTGGTTACGAGCAGTACTTC. It specifies CSARDFLAGGYEQYF.

The chain employs TRBV6-6 and TRBJ2-1, with 9 bases fitting TRBD1. The germline CDR1 and CDR2 sequences are MNHNY and SVGAGI (reference sequence). The junction had 9 bases not matched to a gene; V was cut back by 2 bases and J by 4 bases. The CDR3 consists of 17 residues. CDR3 protein: CASSYTHRDREYNEQFF. The CDR3 region has the DNA TGTGCCAGCAGTTACACCCACCGGGACAGGGAATACAATGAGCAGTTCTTC.

This clonotype was counted only a few times. The CDR3 protein is CASRSLAGAYEQYF. DNA of the CDR3: TGTGCCAGCAGATCTCTAGCGGGGGCCTACGAGCAGTACTTC. The chain employs TRBV28 and TRBJ2-7, with TRBD2 identical over 10 bases. J gave up 2 bases and V 6 bases, and 4 bases lay outside the gene matches. Germline-derived CDR1 and CDR2 are MDHEN and SYDVKM. CDR3 length equals 14 residues. Drawing the rest from reference TRBV28 and TRBJ2-7, the complete variable domain is DVKVTQSSRYLVKRTGEKVFLECVQDMDHENMFWYRQDPGLGLRLIYFSYDVKMKEKGDIPEGYSVSREKKERFSLILESASTNQTSMYLCASRSLAGAYEQYFGPGTRLTVT.

The genes are TRBV12-3 or TRBV12-4 and TRBJ1-1; TRBD1 aligns across 11 bases. V lost 7 bases and J lost 5; bases outside the gene matches: 6. The CDR3 is 14 residues long. The CDR3 DNA reads as TGTGCCAGCAATGGACAGGGGGCCAGGACTGAAGCTTTCTTT. It translates to CASNGQGARTEAFF.

This chain joins TRBV6-1 and TRBJ1-2; possible D gene TRBD1, 5 bases. Per germline, CDR1 MNHNS and CDR2 SASEGT. The V gene lost 6 bases and the J gene lost 4 bases, with 15 bases spanning the gap. This CDR3 comprises 14 residues. CDR3 DNA sequence: TGTGCCAGCAGACCCCGGGACGCTTTCTATGGCTACACCTTC. Protein product: CASRPRDAFYGYTF.

Worth noting for this clonotype: The junction does not match germline at one end; this may be a read error. This chain joins TRBV28 and TRBJ2-1; D possibly corresponds to TRBD2 (6 bases). This CDR3 contains 14 residues. From germline, CDR1 is MDHEN and CDR2 SYDVKM. The CDR3 sequence is CASSQTRGYNKQFF. Written as DNA, the CDR3 is TGTGCCAGCAGCCAGACTAGGGGTTACAATAAGCAGTTCTTC.

The chain links TRBV27 to TRBJ2-7; a possible D gene is TRBD1 (6 bases). CDR1 and CDR2 (germline): MNHEY, SMNVEV (reference sequence). There are 15 residues in the CDR3. Trimming took off 5 bases at V and 0 bases at J, with 14 bases between the two ends. In DNA form, the CDR3 reads TGTGCCAGCAGTCCCCATGGCAGGGGCTCCTACGAGCAGTACTTC. The encoded protein is CASSPHGRGSYEQYF.

This clonotype was seen repeatedly, ten times or more. The V gene is TRBV30, the J gene TRBJ1-2; no definite D call. Germline V gene sequence: CDR1 GTSNPN, CDR2 SVGIG (reference sequence). CDR3 length: 12 residues. Trimming removed 2 bases from V and 2 bases from J, with 6 bases in between. The CDR3 nucleotides are TGTGCCTGGAGTTCTTCAAACTATGGCTACACCTTC. Translated: CAWSSSNYGYTF.

The chain carries TRBV20-1 and TRBJ2-3; perhaps TRBD1 as D (6 bases). This CDR3 has 18 amino acids. The V end lost 3 bases, the J end lost 0 bases, and 22 bases lay between the germline ends. The germline CDR1 and CDR2 sequences are DFQATT and SNEGSKA (reference sequence). CDR3 DNA: TGCAGTGCTAGGGTAGATACTAGGACAGCTTCTAGCACAGATACGCAGTATTTT. Translation: CSARVDTRTASSTDTQYF.

CDR3 residues: CASSLGQGFGNTIYF. The CDR3 nucleotides are TGTGCCAGCAGCCTGGGACAGGGCTTCGGAAACACCATATATTTT. V usage is TRBV9 and J usage is TRBJ1-3; 9 bases map to TRBD1. V was clipped by 4 bases and J by 4 bases; unmatched bases: 6. Germline lookup yields CDR1 SGDLS and CDR2 YYNGEE. The CDR3 length is 15 residues.

Regarding this clonotype: A read error may account for a junction end that differs from germline. This chain links TRBV20-1 with TRBJ2-2; 8 bases align to TRBD2. The CDR3 extends over 15 amino acids. Germline V gene lookup returns CDR1 DFQATT and CDR2 SNEGSKA (reference sequence). The CDR3 nucleotides are TGCAGTGCTAAGGTCAGGGCGGGAGGCACCGGGGAGCTATTTTTT. Translation: CSAKVRAGGTGELFF.

Note on this clonotype: Being one base from a much bigger clone, this may be a read error. Likely a read error: the CDR3 ends without its conserved phenylalanine or tryptophan. The chain uses TRBV30 and TRBJ2-3; D is perhaps TRBD2 (5 bases). V lost 1 base and J 5 bases, leaving 10 bases between the germline ends. The germline gives CDR1 GTSNPN, CDR2 SVGIG (reference sequence). There are 13 residues in the CDR3. The chain's CDR3 is CAWSGGSGDTQYL. The CDR3 bases are TGTGCCTGGAGTGGAGGGTCGGGAGATACGCAGTATCTT.

This clonotype was seen at least ten times. The chain employs TRBV28 and TRBJ1-2; D gene unclear. The V end was cut by 1 base, the J end by 0 bases, with 3 bases between. Germline V gene data show CDR1 as MDHEN and CDR2 as SYDVKM. The length of the CDR3 is 13 residues. The CDR3 DNA reads TGTGCCAGCAGTTTATACCCTAACTATGGCTACACCTTC. It encodes CASSLYPNYGYTF.